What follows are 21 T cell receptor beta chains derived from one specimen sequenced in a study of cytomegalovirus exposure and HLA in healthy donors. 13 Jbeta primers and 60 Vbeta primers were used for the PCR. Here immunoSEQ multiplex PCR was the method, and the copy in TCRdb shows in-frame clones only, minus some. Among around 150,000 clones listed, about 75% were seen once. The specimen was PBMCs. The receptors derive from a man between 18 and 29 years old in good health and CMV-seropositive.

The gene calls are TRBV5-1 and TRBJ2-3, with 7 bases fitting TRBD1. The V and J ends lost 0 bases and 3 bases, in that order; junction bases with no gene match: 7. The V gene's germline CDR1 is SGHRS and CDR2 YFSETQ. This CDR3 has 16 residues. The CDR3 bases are TGCGCCAGCAGCTTGGGAACAGGGGATGGGACAGATACGCAGTATTTT. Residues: CASSLGTGDGTDTQYF.

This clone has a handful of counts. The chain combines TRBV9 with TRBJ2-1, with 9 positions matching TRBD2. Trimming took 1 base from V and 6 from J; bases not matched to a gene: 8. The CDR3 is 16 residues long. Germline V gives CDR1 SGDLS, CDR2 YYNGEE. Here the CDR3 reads CASSVLAGSLPNEQFF. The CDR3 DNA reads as TGTGCCAGCAGCGTACTAGCGGGATCTCTCCCCAATGAGCAGTTCTTC.

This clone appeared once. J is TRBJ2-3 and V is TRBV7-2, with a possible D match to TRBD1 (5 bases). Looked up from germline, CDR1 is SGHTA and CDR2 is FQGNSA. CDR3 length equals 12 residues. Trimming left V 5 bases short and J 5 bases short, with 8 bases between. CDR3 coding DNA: TGTGCCAGCAGCCAAGGGGTAGATACGCAGTATTTT. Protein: CASSQGVDTQYF. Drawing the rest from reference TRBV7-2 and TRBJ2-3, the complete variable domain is GAGVSQSPSNKVTEKGKDVELRCDPISGHTALYWYRQSLGQGLEFLIYFQGNSAPDKSGLPSDRFSAERTGGSVSTLTIQRTQQEDSAVYLCASSQGVDTQYFGPGTRLTVL.

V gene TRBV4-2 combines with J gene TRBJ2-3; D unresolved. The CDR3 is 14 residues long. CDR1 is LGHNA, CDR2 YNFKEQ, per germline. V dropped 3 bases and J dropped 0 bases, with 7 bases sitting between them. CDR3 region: CASSQPTSTDTQYF. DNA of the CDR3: TGTGCCAGCAGCCAGCCGACTAGCACAGATACGCAGTATTTT.

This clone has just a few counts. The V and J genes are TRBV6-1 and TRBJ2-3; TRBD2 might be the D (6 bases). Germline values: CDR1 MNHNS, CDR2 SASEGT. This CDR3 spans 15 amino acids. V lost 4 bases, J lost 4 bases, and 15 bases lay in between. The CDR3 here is CASSGRAGTADTQYF. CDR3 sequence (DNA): TGTGCCAGCAGTGGAAGGGCAGGGACTGCAGATACGCAGTATTTT.

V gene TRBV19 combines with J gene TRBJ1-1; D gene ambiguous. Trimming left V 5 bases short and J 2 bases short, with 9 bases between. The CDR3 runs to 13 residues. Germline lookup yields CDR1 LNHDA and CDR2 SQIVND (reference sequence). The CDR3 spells CASSPSLNTEAFF. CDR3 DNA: TGTGCCAGTAGTCCGAGTTTAAACACTGAAGCTTTCTTT.

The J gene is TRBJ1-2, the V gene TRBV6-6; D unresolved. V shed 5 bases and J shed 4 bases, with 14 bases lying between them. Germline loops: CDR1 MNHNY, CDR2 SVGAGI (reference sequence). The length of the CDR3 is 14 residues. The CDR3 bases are TGTGCCAGCAGTCCTTCTGAAAACTTCTATGGCTACACCTTC. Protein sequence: CASSPSENFYGYTF.

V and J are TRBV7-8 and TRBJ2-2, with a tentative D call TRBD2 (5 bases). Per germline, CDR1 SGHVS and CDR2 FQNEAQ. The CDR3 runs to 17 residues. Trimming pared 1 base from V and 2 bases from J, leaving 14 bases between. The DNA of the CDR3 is TGTGCCAGCAGCTTAGTCGGTAGCGTTTTCAACACCGGGGAGCTGTTTTTT. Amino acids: CASSLVGSVFNTGELFF.

CDR3 sequence (DNA): TGTGCCAGCAGCTTAGGGGTAGCGGGGGGGGAAGGGGCCAACGTCCTGACTTTC. Translating it yields CASSLGVAGGEGANVLTF. This chain uses TRBV7-9 with TRBJ2-6; 11 nucleotides agree with TRBD2. With 1 base clipped from V and 4 bases from J, the junction kept 6 bases outside the gene matches. Germline V CDR1 and CDR2: SEHNR, FQNEAQ (reference sequence). The CDR3 is 18 residues long.

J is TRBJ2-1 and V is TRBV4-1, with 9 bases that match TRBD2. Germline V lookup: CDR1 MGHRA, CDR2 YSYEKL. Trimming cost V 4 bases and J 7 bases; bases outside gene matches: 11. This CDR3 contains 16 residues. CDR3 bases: TGCGCCAGCAGCCGTCCCACTAGCGGGCCCCCTAATGAGCAGTTCTTC. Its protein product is CASSRPTSGPPNEQFF.

CDR3: CASSSFTQAEAFF. The CDR3 coding sequence is TGTGCCAGCAGTAGTTTCACCCAGGCTGAAGCTTTCTTT. V is TRBV27 and J is TRBJ1-1, with D unresolved. Trimming shortened V by 5 bases and J by 6 bases, and 13 bases separated the two germline ends. Germline V gene lookup returns CDR1 MNHEY and CDR2 SMNVEV (reference sequence). This CDR3 region has 13 residues.

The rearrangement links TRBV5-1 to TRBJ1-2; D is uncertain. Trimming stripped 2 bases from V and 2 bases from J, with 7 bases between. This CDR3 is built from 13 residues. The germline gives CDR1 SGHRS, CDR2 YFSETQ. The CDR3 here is CASSLQQNYGYTF. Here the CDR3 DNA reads TGCGCCAGCAGCTTACAGCAAAACTATGGCTACACCTTC.

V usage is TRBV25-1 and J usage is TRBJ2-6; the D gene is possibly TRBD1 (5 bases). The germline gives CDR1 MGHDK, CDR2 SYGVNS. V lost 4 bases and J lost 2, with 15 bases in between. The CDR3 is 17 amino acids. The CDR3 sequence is CASSATEQEAGANVLTF. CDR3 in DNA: TGTGCCAGCAGTGCAACTGAACAGGAAGCTGGGGCCAACGTCCTGACTTTC.

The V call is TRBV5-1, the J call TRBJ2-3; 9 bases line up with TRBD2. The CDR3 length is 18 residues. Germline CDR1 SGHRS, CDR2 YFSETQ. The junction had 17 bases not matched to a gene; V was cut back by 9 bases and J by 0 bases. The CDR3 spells CATSFGLAGLTSTDTQYF. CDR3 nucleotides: TGCGCCACCTCTTTTGGGCTAGCGGGACTTACTAGCACAGATACGCAGTATTTT.

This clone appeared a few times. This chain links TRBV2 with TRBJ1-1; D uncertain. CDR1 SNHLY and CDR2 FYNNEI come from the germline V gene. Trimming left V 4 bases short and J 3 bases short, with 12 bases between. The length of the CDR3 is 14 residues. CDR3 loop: CASSAISRDTEAFF. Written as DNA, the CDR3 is TGTGCCAGCAGTGCCATTTCCCGGGACACTGAAGCTTTCTTT. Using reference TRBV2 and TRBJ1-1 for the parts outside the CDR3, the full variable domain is EPEVTQTPSHQVTQMGQEVILRCVPISNHLYFYWYRQILGQKVEFLVSFYNNEISEKSEIFDDQFSVERPDGSNFTLKIRSTKLEDSAMYFCASSAISRDTEAFFGQGTRLTVV.

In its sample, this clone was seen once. This CDR3 reads CASSPRGFGETQYF. The CDR3 bases are TGTGCCAGCAGTCCGCGGGGTTTCGGAGAGACCCAGTACTTC. The J gene is TRBJ2-5, the V gene TRBV6-6; TRBD2 might be the D (6 bases). Germline assignment: CDR1 MNHNY and CDR2 SVGAGI (reference sequence). The CDR3 is made up of 14 amino acids. V dropped 5 bases and J dropped 4 bases, with 14 bases sitting between them.

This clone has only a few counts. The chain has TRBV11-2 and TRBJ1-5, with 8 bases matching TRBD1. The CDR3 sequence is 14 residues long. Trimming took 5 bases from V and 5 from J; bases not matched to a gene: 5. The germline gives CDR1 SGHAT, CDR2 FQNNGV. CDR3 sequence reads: CASSPGTGYQPQHF. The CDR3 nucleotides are TGTGCCAGCAGCCCCGGGACAGGTTATCAGCCCCAGCATTTT.

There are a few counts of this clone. The DNA for the CDR3 is TGTGCCAGCAGTCCTAAAACAGGGGGCTTTCAGCCCCAGCATTTT. Residues: CASSPKTGGFQPQHF. J is TRBJ1-5 and V is TRBV27; 9 bases agree with TRBD1. V shed 5 bases and J 6 bases; nucleotides not matched to a gene: 8. Per the germline V gene, CDR1 is MNHEY and CDR2 is SMNVEV (reference sequence). The CDR3 runs 15 residues.

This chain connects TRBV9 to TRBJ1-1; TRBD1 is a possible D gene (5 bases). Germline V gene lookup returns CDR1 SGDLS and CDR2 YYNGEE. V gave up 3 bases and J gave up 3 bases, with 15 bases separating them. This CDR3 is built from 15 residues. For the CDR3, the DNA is TGTGCCAGCAGCGCCGCGGATGGCAGGGACACTGAAGCTTTCTTT. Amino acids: CASSAADGRDTEAFF.

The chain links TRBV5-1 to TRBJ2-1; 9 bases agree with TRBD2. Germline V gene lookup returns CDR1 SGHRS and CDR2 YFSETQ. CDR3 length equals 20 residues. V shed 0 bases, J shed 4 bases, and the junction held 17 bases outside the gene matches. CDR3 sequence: CASSLGGTSSRQRGYNEQFF. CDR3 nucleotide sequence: TGCGCCAGCAGCTTGGGGGGGACTAGCAGTAGACAGCGTGGGTACAATGAGCAGTTCTTC.

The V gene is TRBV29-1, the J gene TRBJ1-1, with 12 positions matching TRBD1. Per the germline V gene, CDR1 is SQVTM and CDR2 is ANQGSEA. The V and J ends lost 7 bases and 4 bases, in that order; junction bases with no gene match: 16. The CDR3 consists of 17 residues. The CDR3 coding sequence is TGCAGCGCCCGGGGGGTCCGGGACAGGGGGCAATTCACTGAAGCTTTCTTT. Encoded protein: CSARGVRDRGQFTEAFF.